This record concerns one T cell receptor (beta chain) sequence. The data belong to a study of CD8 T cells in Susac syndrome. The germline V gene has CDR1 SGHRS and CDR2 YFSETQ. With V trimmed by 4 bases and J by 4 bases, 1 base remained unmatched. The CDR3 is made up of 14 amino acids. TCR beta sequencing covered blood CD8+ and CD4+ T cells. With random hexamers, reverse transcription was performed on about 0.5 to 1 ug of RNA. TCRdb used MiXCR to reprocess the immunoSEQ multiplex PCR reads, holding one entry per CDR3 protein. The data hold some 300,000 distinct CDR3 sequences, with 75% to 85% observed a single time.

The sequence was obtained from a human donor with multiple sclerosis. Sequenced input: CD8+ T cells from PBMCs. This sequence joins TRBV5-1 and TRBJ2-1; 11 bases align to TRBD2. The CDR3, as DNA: TGCGCCAGCAGCACTAGCGGGAGTTACAATGAGCAGTTCTTC. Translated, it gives CASSTSGSYNEQFF.